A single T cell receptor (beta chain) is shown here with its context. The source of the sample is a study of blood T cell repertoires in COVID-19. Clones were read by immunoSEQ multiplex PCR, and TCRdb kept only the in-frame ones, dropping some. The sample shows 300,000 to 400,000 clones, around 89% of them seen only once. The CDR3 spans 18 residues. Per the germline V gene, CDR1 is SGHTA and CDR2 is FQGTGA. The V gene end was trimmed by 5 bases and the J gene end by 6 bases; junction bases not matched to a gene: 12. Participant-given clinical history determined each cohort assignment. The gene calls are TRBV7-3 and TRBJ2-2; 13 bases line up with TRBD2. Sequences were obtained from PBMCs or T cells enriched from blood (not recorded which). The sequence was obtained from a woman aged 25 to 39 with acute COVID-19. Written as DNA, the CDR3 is TGTGCCAGCAGCGTTACTAGCGGGGGGGATCATCATCCCGGGGAGCTGTTTTTT. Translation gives CASSVTSGGDHHPGELFF.